The entry below describes one T cell receptor beta chain. Only one count was recorded for this clone. Its cognate antigen has yet to be identified. Base qualities are not provided; no much larger clone lies one nucleotide away. Sequencing of the TRB variable region was done with the immunoSEQ hsTCRB v3.0 assay at survey level resolution. TRB sequencing targeted a depth of 40,000-50,000 T-cell genomes per sample. TRB libraries were pooled and sequenced on an Illumina MiSeq using a v3 150-cycle kit. For the original study's pipeline: Repertoire analysis ran in R within a reproducible Nextflow workflow covering QC, data transformation and analysis. LymphoSeq2, an R package for AIRR-Seq data exploration, was used to implement custom analyses. After excluding several samples that yielded fewer than 5000 total TRB sequences, approximately 180 HIV repertoires remained for analysis. Of the 188 retained HIV repertoires, under 65 were collected before and 120 to 140 after ART initiation. Repertoires were downsampled to 5000 TRB nucleotide sequences, and summary statistics were averaged over 100 downsampling iterations. TRB sequences were retained for analysis only if CDR3 regions of at least seven amino acids were present. Diversity was measured with a Shannon entropy-derived clonality score and the Gini coefficient. Repertoire networks linked the top 5000 CDR3 amino acid sequences whenever two sequences differed by an edit distance of one. For TRB CDR3 amino acid sequences, antigen specificity groups and MHC restriction were predicted with GLIPH2. To flag known CMV, EBV, HIV or tissue antigen associations, CDR3 amino acid sequences were matched against VDJdb and McPAS-TCR. Pre-ART, post-ART and control groups were compared with Wilcoxon signed-rank tests and Holm-Bonferroni correction. TCRdb obtained this table from immuneACCESS and retained in-frame rearrangements with V and J assigned. These tables miss some clones; where compared with another copy, unresolved V genes account for less than half of the shortfall, and the remainder is unexplained. The DNA was the basis for D and trimming; V, J and clone size are from that table. The sample includes around 20,000 clones, with around 74% observed a single time. The ten largest clones represent about 6% of the sample.

To be included, a participant needed at least one PBMC sample from before ART initiation plus at least two post-ART samples. Every participant with HIV received treatment in the United States of America. Before DNA extraction, cryopreserved samples containing about 0.9-10 million PBMC were thawed and washed. At the time of the earliest PBMC sample, participants with HIV were aged between 23 and 54 years. Per participant, PBMC samples came from 1-4 timepoints prior to ART initiation and 2-8 timepoints following ART initiation, for a median of 7 samples. Serial HIV viral load, CD4+ T-cell count, ART history and demographic data were obtained for every participant. Genomic DNA was extracted from unsorted PBMC with a Qiagen kit on a QIAcube, processed in batches of 12 samples. The sample belongs to a study of long-term antiretroviral therapy in people with HIV (dated by TCRdb to the early 2020s). In the study overall: The earliest samples were collected about a decade before the 2015 WHO recommendation for immediate ART, when ART was typically delayed until CD4 counts fell. A retrospective serial study tested whether ART initiation and durable HIV suppression were associated with changes in peripheral blood TRB repertoire composition and diversity. A total of about 190 cryopreserved PBMC samples were contributed to the cohort by 30 adults with confirmed HIV infection, with samples collected serially over a mean of roughly six years (range 1-12). Of the roughly 32 participants with HIV, roughly twelve were female. No cross-contamination during QIAcube processing was seen in test extractions of a monoclonal T-cell line run alongside 33 polyclonal samples. Broader findings and caveats from the paper: The samples span the years 2004 to 2017, and the ART regimens used at that time may not be as effective as current regimens. Compared with controls, HIV repertoires had narrower CDR3 length ranges, and the network structure pointed to an antigen-experienced repertoire that shifted only slightly toward naive after ART. Inferences about post-ART repertoire changes are limited because no data were available on ART adherence, viral resistance or therapy changes. The repertoire was dominated across all time points by expanded TRB clones identified before ART initiation, although this dominance was seen to fluctuate and to decrease in many PLHIV after ART. Starting ART was linked to a significant rise in TRB diversity, yet even with long-term ART the diversity remained significantly lower than in transplant donor controls. Limited PBMC availability meant only the TCR beta chain was sequenced, without alpha chain pairing. Unsorted PBMC were profiled instead of sorted CD4+ and CD8+ T cells because pre-ART samples had limited cell numbers.

Including the terminal cysteine and phenylalanine, the CDR3 comprises 15 residues. CDR3 DNA is the only sequence kept; it has 45 bases, read in frame from the first base. Trimming removed 2 bases from V and 10 bases from J; the gene matches leave 14 bases unexplained. The chain couples TRBV5-3 to TRBJ1-2; 7 central bases correspond to TRBD1. TRBV5-3 belongs to the ORF category, with a function that is uncertain. This specimen consisted of unsorted PBMCs, obtained at the start of antiretroviral therapy, before treatment. This TCR was recovered from a man younger than 35 with HIV. CDR3 protein: CARSLTDPPTGLYTF. Here is the DNA: TGTGCCAGAAGCTTAACCGATCCCCCGACAGGGCTCTACACCTTC.